The 13 T cell receptor beta chains below all came from one sample that was sequenced in a study of CD8 T cells in Susac syndrome. RNA was extracted with the RNeasy kit, and a quantity of 0.5 to 1 ug was reverse transcribed using random hexamers. TCRdb reprocessed the immunoSEQ multiplex PCR reads with MiXCR, giving one entry per CDR3 protein. The table has over 150,000 distinct CDR3 sequences, approximately 93% seen once. The sequencing sample was made of CD4+ T cells from PBMCs. The receptor set was obtained from a human donor with multiple sclerosis.

V gene TRBV29-1 combines with J gene TRBJ2-7, with D possibly matching TRBD1 (6 bases). The CDR3 is made up of 13 amino acids. Trimming cost V 4 bases and J 1 base, with 11 bases left between them. The germline gives CDR1 SQVTM, CDR2 ANQGSEA. Written as DNA, the CDR3 is TGCAGCGTTGCTAGGGGGTTATCCTACGAGCAGTACTTC. Encoded protein: CSVARGLSYEQYF.

The chain recombines TRBV19 with TRBJ2-2, with D possibly matching TRBD1 (5 bases). This CDR3 spans 14 amino acids. Trimming left V 6 bases short and J 1 base short, with 9 bases between. Germline assignment: CDR1 LNHDA and CDR2 SQIVND (reference sequence). CDR3 nucleotide sequence: TGTGCCAGTAGAACAGGTGTGAACACCGGGGAGCTGTTTTTT. Protein product: CASRTGVNTGELFF.

This clonotype was counted once. The rearrangement links TRBV6-2 or TRBV6-3 to TRBJ2-1, with 9 bases matching TRBD1. CDR3 length equals 12 residues. Germline-derived CDR1 and CDR2 are MNHEY and SVGEGT. J lost 14 bases, V lost 6 bases, and 8 bases had no gene match. The CDR3 is CASSHFGTGKFF. CDR3 nucleotides: TGTGCCAGCAGCCATTTCGGGACAGGGAAGTTCTTC.

The V call is TRBV2, the J call TRBJ1-6, with a tentative D call TRBD1 (6 bases). This CDR3 spans 18 amino acids. Germline values: CDR1 SNHLY, CDR2 FYNNEI. V lost 6 bases and J 6 bases, leaving 24 bases between the germline ends. The CDR3 loop reads CASSHRGTGGASNSPLHF. In DNA, the CDR3 is TGTGCCAGCAGCCACCGGGGGACCGGGGGCGCGAGTAATTCACCCCTCCACTTT. The complete variable domain, with remaining parts taken from reference TRBV2 and TRBJ1-6, reads EPEVTQTPSHQVTQMGQEVILRCVPISNHLYFYWYRQILGQKVEFLVSFYNNEISEKSEIFDDQFSVERPDGSNFTLKIRSTKLEDSAMYFCASSHRGTGGASNSPLHFGNGTRLTVT.

The chain links TRBV5-4 to TRBJ2-3; D unresolved. The V and J ends lost 7 bases and 3 bases respectively, with 15 bases between them. This CDR3 is built from 14 residues. The germline CDR1 and CDR2 sequences are SGHNT and YYREEE (reference sequence). This CDR3 is CASSGWARTDTQYF. In DNA, the CDR3 is TGTGCCAGCTCCGGGTGGGCGAGGACAGATACGCAGTATTTT.

J is TRBJ2-3 and V is TRBV5-4; 9 nucleotides line up with TRBD2. The V gene's germline CDR1 is SGHNT and CDR2 YYREEE (reference sequence). CDR3 length: 19 residues. With 0 bases clipped from V and 1 base from J, the junction kept 12 bases outside the gene matches. The CDR3 bases are TGTGCCAGCAGCTTGGCCGGGAGCGGGGGGACCACCCGCACAGATACGCAGTATTTT. The encoded protein is CASSLAGSGGTTRTDTQYF. The whole variable domain, filled in from reference TRBV5-4 and TRBJ2-3, reads ETGVTQSPTHLIKTRGQQVTLRCSSQSGHNTVSWYQQALGQGPQFIFQYYREEENGRGNFPPRFSGLQFPNYSSELNVNALELDDSALYLCASSLAGSGGTTRTDTQYFGPGTRLTVL.

The rearrangement uses TRBV11-2 and TRBJ1-2; D gene unclear. The CDR3 is 14 residues long. Trimming left V 1 base short and J 9 bases short, with 15 bases between. Germline V gives CDR1 SGHAT, CDR2 FQNNGV. The chain's CDR3 is CASSLALIAGSYTF. The CDR3 DNA reads TGTGCCAGCAGCTTAGCTCTAATAGCGGGGAGCTACACCTTC.

CDR3 nucleotide sequence: TGTGCCAGTAGTGGCCCGGGACTAGCGACCCAGTACTTC. Residues: CASSGPGLATQYF. The chain has TRBV19 and TRBJ2-5, with 9 bases identical to TRBD2. The germline CDR1 and CDR2 sequences are LNHDA and SQIVND (reference sequence). V shed 5 bases and J 7 bases; nucleotides not matched to a gene: 5. The CDR3 is 13 amino acids. Full variable domain (outside the CDR3, taken from reference TRBV19 and TRBJ2-5): DGGITQSPKYLFRKEGQNVTLSCEQNLNHDAMYWYRQDPGQGLRLIYYSQIVNDFQKGDIAEGYSVSREKKESFPLTVTSAQKNPTAFYLCASSGPGLATQYFGPGTRLLVL.

The chain carries TRBV5-4 and TRBJ2-7; the D is unclear. V lost 0 bases, J lost 6 bases, and 7 bases lay in between. The CDR3 covers 12 residues. CDR1 and CDR2 (germline): SGHNT, YYREEE (reference sequence). CDR3 DNA: TGTGCCAGCAGCTTGGGCCGGAGCGAGCAGTACTTC. Amino acid sequence: CASSLGRSEQYF.

This rearrangement joins TRBV3-1 to TRBJ1-6; 8 bases fit TRBD1. The CDR3 sequence is 14 residues long. Per germline, CDR1 LGHDT and CDR2 YNNKEL (reference sequence). V lost 1 base and J lost 10; bases outside the gene matches: 3. The chain's CDR3 is CASSQGDRKSPLHF. In DNA, the CDR3 is TGTGCCAGCAGCCAAGGGGACAGGAAGTCACCCCTCCACTTT. The full variable domain, in which reference TRBV3-1 and TRBJ1-6 provide the parts outside the CDR3, is DTAVSQTPKYLVTQMGNDKSIKCEQNLGHDTMYWYKQDSKKFLKIMFSYNNKELIINETVPNRFSPKSPDKAHLNLHINSLELGDSAVYFCASSQGDRKSPLHFGNGTRLTVT.

This clonotype was detected once. The chain carries TRBV12-3 or TRBV12-4 and TRBJ1-2; tentative D call: TRBD1 (6 bases). CDR3 length: 14 residues. The germline V and J ends were trimmed by 0 bases and 7 bases, with 12 bases remaining between them. In nucleotides, the CDR3 is TGTGCCAGCAGTTTAGCGAGATCCAGGGGTGGCTACACCTTC. Its translation is CASSLARSRGGYTF.

The chain joins TRBV2 to TRBJ1-5; D may be TRBD1 (5 bases). CDR1 is SNHLY and CDR2 is FYNNEI in the germline V gene. The ends were cut back, 6 bases at V and 3 bases at J, with 15 bases in the middle. The CDR3 length is 15 residues. CDR3 loop: CASRPGLPNNQPQHF. In nucleotides, the CDR3 is TGTGCCAGCAGGCCGGGACTCCCCAACAATCAGCCCCAGCATTTT. Based on the CDR3 plus reference TRBV2 and TRBJ1-5, the full variable domain is EPEVTQTPSHQVTQMGQEVILRCVPISNHLYFYWYRQILGQKVEFLVSFYNNEISEKSEIFDDQFSVERPDGSNFTLKIRSTKLEDSAMYFCASRPGLPNNQPQHFGDGTRLSIL.

This chain uses TRBV28 with TRBJ1-1; no reliable D call. Germline V lookup: CDR1 MDHEN, CDR2 SYDVKM. V was clipped by 3 bases and J by 6 bases, with 14 bases between them. The length of the CDR3 is 14 residues. The CDR3: CASSLVGVDAEAFF. The DNA of the CDR3 is TGTGCCAGCAGTTTGGTGGGCGTCGACGCTGAAGCTTTCTTT.